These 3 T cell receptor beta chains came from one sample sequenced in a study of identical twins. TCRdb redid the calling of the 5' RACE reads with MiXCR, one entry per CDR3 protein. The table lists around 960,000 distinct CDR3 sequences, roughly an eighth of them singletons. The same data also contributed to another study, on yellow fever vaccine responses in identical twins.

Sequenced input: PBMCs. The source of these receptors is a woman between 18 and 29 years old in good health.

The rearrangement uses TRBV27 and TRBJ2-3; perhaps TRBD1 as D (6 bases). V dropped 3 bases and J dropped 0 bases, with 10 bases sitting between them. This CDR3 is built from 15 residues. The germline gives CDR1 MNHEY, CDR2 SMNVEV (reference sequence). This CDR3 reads CASSLTGQSTDTQYF. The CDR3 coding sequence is TGTGCCAGCAGTTTGACCGGACAGAGCACAGATACGCAGTATTTT.

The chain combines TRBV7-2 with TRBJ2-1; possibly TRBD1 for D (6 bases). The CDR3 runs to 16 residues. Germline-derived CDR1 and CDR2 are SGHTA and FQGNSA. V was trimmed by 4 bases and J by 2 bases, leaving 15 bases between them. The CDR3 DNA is TGTGCCAGCAGCTATACAGGGTTCATTACCTACAATGAGCAGTTCTTC. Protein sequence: CASSYTGFITYNEQFF.

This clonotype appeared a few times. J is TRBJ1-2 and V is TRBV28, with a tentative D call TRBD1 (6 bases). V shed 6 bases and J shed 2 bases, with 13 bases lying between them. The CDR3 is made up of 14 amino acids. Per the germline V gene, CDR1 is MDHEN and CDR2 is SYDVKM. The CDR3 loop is CASRQDRINYGYTF. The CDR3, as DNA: TGTGCCAGCAGGCAGGACAGAATAAACTATGGCTACACCTTC.